The T cell receptor (beta chain) described here comes from a study of tumor and adjacent non-tumor tissue in lung cancer. This sample's RNA came from whole unsorted tissue. This non-tumor lung sample came from over 3 cm beyond the tumor edge. Three rounds of nested PCR, following a modified ARM-PCR protocol, produced the TCRbeta library. TCRdb analysed the multiplex PCR reads with MiXCR anew, one entry per CDR3 protein. The sample carries more than 55,000 distinct CDR3 sequences, about 61% recorded once. Germline CDR1 reads SGHNT; CDR2 reads YYREEE (reference sequence). V was pared by 7 bases and J by 0 bases, with 13 bases of the junction left unmatched. This CDR3 has 17 residues.

Sample: distant non-tumor lung tissue. The chain has TRBV5-4 and TRBJ2-1; TRBD1 matches at 7 bases. The receptor's source is a man aged 70 or older with non-small cell lung cancer. In DNA form, the CDR3 reads TGTGCCAGCGGCCAAGGGGGACAGACTAACTCCTACAATGAGCAGTTCTTC. This translates into CASGQGGQTNSYNEQFF.